This TCR beta chain came from a study of cytomegalovirus exposure and HLA in healthy donors. Some clones are missing from TCRdb's copy, which holds only in-frame ones; the method was immunoSEQ multiplex PCR. The sample has 150,000 to 200,000 clones, about 81% seen once; the top ten hold 0.95% to 1.5%. Germline V lookup: CDR1 SEHNR, CDR2 FQNEAQ (reference sequence). This CDR3 region has 15 residues. The germline V and J ends were trimmed by 2 bases and 0 bases, with 8 bases remaining between them. This rearrangement joins TRBV7-9 to TRBJ1-3; D ambiguous. Sequenced sample: PBMCs. This sequence originates from a woman aged 25-40 years in good health and CMV-seronegative. The CDR3 protein is CASSLSSGSGNTIYF. CDR3 bases: TGTGCCAGCAGCTTATCTTCAGGCTCTGGAAACACCATATATTTT.